Listed below are T cell receptor beta chains from one sample, sequenced in a study of T cell responses to AZD1222 COVID-19 vaccine. Assay used: immunoSEQ multiplex PCR; TCRdb lists only in-frame clones, some missing. Here the sample spans over 85,000 clones, around 89% being singletons. This sample comprised peripheral blood, obtained on day 0 of AZD1222 vaccination. The receptors derive from an adult in good health. The CDR3 runs from the conserved cysteine through the conserved F or W. The order of the fields is clone size, J gene, CDR3 length, V gene, D gene, CDR3 DNA, CDR3 protein. The D gene is left open where the match is weak. The size of a clone is reported for some rows only, either as once, few or many, or as a class for expanded clones.

clone size: .
J gene: TRBJ2-2
CDR3 length: 14
V gene: TRBV7-2
D gene: TRBD1
CDR3 DNA: TGTGCCAGCAGCGTACAGGGGGCAGTCGGGGAGCTGTTTTTT
CDR3 protein: CASSVQGAVGELFF

clone size: .
J gene: TRBJ2-1
CDR3 length: 17
V gene: TRBV18
D gene: TRBD2
CDR3 DNA: TGTGCCAGCTCACCCGACCCCCGACTAGCGGGGGGCTTCAAGGGGTTCTTC
CDR3 protein: CASSPDPRLAGGFKGFF

clone size: .
J gene: TRBJ2-7
CDR3 length: 13
V gene: TRBV19
D gene: .
CDR3 DNA: TGTGCCAGTAGTTTGGCGGCCTCCTACGAGCAGTACTTC
CDR3 protein: CASSLAASYEQYF

clone size: .
J gene: TRBJ2-7
CDR3 length: 15
V gene: TRBV7-6
D gene: TRBD1
CDR3 DNA: TGTGCCAGCAGCTTAGACCGGGACAGGGGAGGCGAGCAGTACTTC
CDR3 protein: CASSLDRDRGGEQYF

clone size: .
J gene: TRBJ1-1
CDR3 length: 14
V gene: TRBV7-3
D gene: .
CDR3 DNA: TGTGCCAGCAGCTTAGGTCCCTCGAACACTGAAGCTTTCTTT
CDR3 protein: CASSLGPSNTEAFF

clone size: .
J gene: TRBJ2-1
CDR3 length: 15
V gene: TRBV7-2
D gene: TRBD2
CDR3 DNA: TGTGCCAGCAGCTTAAAACTAGCGGGGGGCAATGAGCAGTTCTTC
CDR3 protein: CASSLKLAGGNEQFF

clone size: .
J gene: TRBJ1-6
CDR3 length: 14
V gene: TRBV27
D gene: .
CDR3 DNA: TGTGCCAGCAGTTCCCTCCTGAGGAATTCACCCCTCCACTTT
CDR3 protein: CASSSLLRNSPLHF

clone size: .
J gene: TRBJ2-7
CDR3 length: 11
V gene: TRBV28
D gene: .
CDR3 DNA: TGTGCCAGCGAGGGGTCCTACGAGCAGTACTTC
CDR3 protein: CASEGSYEQYF

clone size: .
J gene: TRBJ2-5
CDR3 length: 14
V gene: TRBV6-2/TRBV6-3
D gene: .
CDR3 DNA: TGTGCCAGCAGTTATGGGCAGTTTTCGGAGACCCAGTACTTC
CDR3 protein: CASSYGQFSETQYF

clone size: .
J gene: TRBJ1-2
CDR3 length: 14
V gene: TRBV5-5
D gene: .
CDR3 DNA: TGTGCCAGCAGCTTGGGTGTAGGGGTCTATGGCTACACCTTC
CDR3 protein: CASSLGVGVYGYTF

clone size: .
J gene: TRBJ2-5
CDR3 length: 16
V gene: TRBV5-4
D gene: .
CDR3 DNA: TGTGCCAGCAGCTTGGATGTGGGGGGTATCCAAGAGACCCAGTACTTC
CDR3 protein: CASSLDVGGIQETQYF

clone size: .
J gene: TRBJ1-5
CDR3 length: 15
V gene: TRBV4-3
D gene: .
CDR3 DNA: TGCGCCAGCAGCCAAGATTGGGAGTTTAACGAGCCCCAGCATTTT
CDR3 protein: CASSQDWEFNEPQHF

clone size: .
J gene: TRBJ1-1
CDR3 length: 12
V gene: TRBV29-1
D gene: TRBD1
CDR3 DNA: TGCAGCGTAGGCGACAGGGACACTGAAGCTTTCTTT
CDR3 protein: CSVGDRDTEAFF

clone size: .
J gene: TRBJ2-3
CDR3 length: 14
V gene: TRBV28
D gene: TRBD2
CDR3 DNA: TGTGCCAGCAGTGTAGCGGGAGGGCCGGGGACGCAGTATTTT
CDR3 protein: CASSVAGGPGTQYF

clone size: .
J gene: TRBJ2-1
CDR3 length: 15
V gene: TRBV4-1
D gene: .
CDR3 DNA: TGCGCCAGCAGCCAAGCGGCGGTCTCCTACAATGAGCAGTTCTTC
CDR3 protein: CASSQAAVSYNEQFF

clone size: once
J gene: TRBJ2-2
CDR3 length: 12
V gene: TRBV9
D gene: .
CDR3 DNA: TGTGCCAGCAGCGGCCCCCAAGGGGAGCTGTTTTTT
CDR3 protein: CASSGPQGELFF

clone size: .
J gene: TRBJ2-6
CDR3 length: 13
V gene: TRBV30
D gene: .
CDR3 DNA: TGTGCCTGGGGGACCTCTGGGGCCAACGTCCTGACTTTC
CDR3 protein: CAWGTSGANVLTF

clone size: .
J gene: TRBJ2-3
CDR3 length: 16
V gene: TRBV28
D gene: TRBD2
CDR3 DNA: TGTGCCAGCGGCCCCGGGGGGATATTACGCACAGATACGCAGTATTTT
CDR3 protein: CASGPGGILRTDTQYF

clone size: .
J gene: TRBJ1-1
CDR3 length: 14
V gene: TRBV19
D gene: TRBD1
CDR3 DNA: TGTGCCAGTAGGAGACAGGGAAGAAACACTGAAGCTTTCTTT
CDR3 protein: CASRRQGRNTEAFF

clone size: .
J gene: TRBJ2-5
CDR3 length: 15
V gene: TRBV7-2
D gene: .
CDR3 DNA: TGTGCCAGCAGCCCCGGTAGTGTTAGAGGGGAGACCCAGTACTTC
CDR3 protein: CASSPGSVRGETQYF

clone size: .
J gene: TRBJ2-3
CDR3 length: 13
V gene: TRBV20-1
D gene: .
CDR3 DNA: TGCAGTGCTAGTGGGGATTACACAGATACGCAGTATTTT
CDR3 protein: CSASGDYTDTQYF

clone size: .
J gene: TRBJ1-2
CDR3 length: 14
V gene: TRBV24-1
D gene: .
CDR3 DNA: TGTGCCACCAGTGATCCCGAGCTGGGGCGAGGCTACACCTTC
CDR3 protein: CATSDPELGRGYTF

clone size: .
J gene: TRBJ2-7
CDR3 length: 16
V gene: TRBV6-5
D gene: .
CDR3 DNA: TGTGCCAGCAGTTACACTTTACAGGGTTTTAACTACGAGCAGTACTTC
CDR3 protein: CASSYTLQGFNYEQYF

clone size: .
J gene: TRBJ2-1
CDR3 length: 15
V gene: TRBV11-2
D gene: TRBD2
CDR3 DNA: TGTGCCAGCAGCTCCCTTGATCGGGGAGGGAATGAGCAGTTCTTC
CDR3 protein: CASSSLDRGGNEQFF

clone size: .
J gene: TRBJ2-7
CDR3 length: 12
V gene: TRBV7-2
D gene: .
CDR3 DNA: TGTGCCAGCAGCCGCACCTTGGGAGAGCAGTACTTC
CDR3 protein: CASSRTLGEQYF

clone size: .
J gene: TRBJ2-7
CDR3 length: 15
V gene: TRBV5-1
D gene: .
CDR3 DNA: TGCGCCAGCAGCTCAGCTGGGGGTAGCTCCTACGAGCAGTACTTC
CDR3 protein: CASSSAGGSSYEQYF

clone size: .
J gene: TRBJ1-2
CDR3 length: 15
V gene: TRBV7-6
D gene: .
CDR3 DNA: TGTGCCAGCAGCTTAGGGGGGGATTTTCGCTATGGCTACACCTTC
CDR3 protein: CASSLGGDFRYGYTF

clone size: few
J gene: TRBJ2-7
CDR3 length: 15
V gene: TRBV12-2
D gene: .
CDR3 DNA: TGTGCAAGTCGCTTACTGTGGGACACCTACCACGAGCAGTACTTC
CDR3 protein: CASRLLWDTYHEQYF

clone size: once
J gene: TRBJ2-5
CDR3 length: 16
V gene: TRBV5-5
D gene: TRBD1
CDR3 DNA: TGTGCCAGCAGCTTGGGGCTGACAGGGGGCGGGGAGACCCAGTACTTC
CDR3 protein: CASSLGLTGGGETQYF

clone size: .
J gene: TRBJ1-5
CDR3 length: 16
V gene: TRBV6-6
D gene: .
CDR3 DNA: TGTGCCAGCAGTTACTCGACGACGGGGAGCAATCAGCCCCAGCATTTT
CDR3 protein: CASSYSTTGSNQPQHF

clone size: few
J gene: TRBJ2-5
CDR3 length: 11
V gene: TRBV11-2
D gene: .
CDR3 DNA: TGTGCCAGCAGGAACCGGGCCCAGATGTACTTC
CDR3 protein: CASRNRAQMYF

clone size: .
J gene: TRBJ1-4
CDR3 length: 15
V gene: TRBV6-5
D gene: .
CDR3 DNA: TGTGCCAGCGGGTCATCGGGGGCGAAGGGTGAAAAACTGTTTTTT
CDR3 protein: CASGSSGAKGEKLFF

clone size: .
J gene: TRBJ1-5
CDR3 length: 15
V gene: TRBV5-1
D gene: .
CDR3 DNA: TGCGCCAGCAGCTTGGCCGGACTCTACAATCAGCCCCAGCATTTT
CDR3 protein: CASSLAGLYNQPQHF

clone size: .
J gene: TRBJ2-7
CDR3 length: 18
V gene: TRBV6-2/TRBV6-3
D gene: TRBD2
CDR3 DNA: TGTGCCAGCAGTTACTCGATAGGTCGGGGGGTCTCCTCCTACGAGCGGTACTTC
CDR3 protein: CASSYSIGRGVSSYERYF

clone size: .
J gene: TRBJ2-7
CDR3 length: 13
V gene: TRBV19
D gene: .
CDR3 DNA: TGTGCCAGTAGTATCATGGCTAACTACGAGCAGTACTTC
CDR3 protein: CASSIMANYEQYF

clone size: .
J gene: TRBJ1-1
CDR3 length: 13
V gene: TRBV27
D gene: .
CDR3 DNA: TGTGCCAGCACCCGGCCCGGGAGCACTGAAGCTTTCTTT
CDR3 protein: CASTRPGSTEAFF

clone size: .
J gene: TRBJ2-3
CDR3 length: 14
V gene: TRBV29-1
D gene: TRBD2
CDR3 DNA: TGCAGCGTAAAAGGGAGCGGGGGCACAGATACGCAGTATTTT
CDR3 protein: CSVKGSGGTDTQYF

clone size: .
J gene: TRBJ2-1
CDR3 length: 14
V gene: TRBV28
D gene: TRBD2
CDR3 DNA: TGTGCCAGCAAAACTAGCGGGGGAGACAATGAGCAGTTCTTC
CDR3 protein: CASKTSGGDNEQFF

clone size: .
J gene: TRBJ1-1
CDR3 length: 14
V gene: TRBV25-1
D gene: .
CDR3 DNA: TGTGCCAGCAGGACCAACCGGGGCCCCGTTGAAGCTTTCTTT
CDR3 protein: CASRTNRGPVEAFF

clone size: .
J gene: TRBJ1-1
CDR3 length: 13
V gene: TRBV7-2
D gene: TRBD1
CDR3 DNA: TGTGCCAGCAGCCTCACAGGGGGGACTGAAGCTTTCTTT
CDR3 protein: CASSLTGGTEAFF

clone size: .
J gene: TRBJ2-2
CDR3 length: 13
V gene: TRBV11-3
D gene: .
CDR3 DNA: TGTGCCAGCAGCTTTGGGAACACCGGGGAGCTGTTTTTT
CDR3 protein: CASSFGNTGELFF

clone size: .
J gene: TRBJ2-7
CDR3 length: 12
V gene: TRBV28
D gene: .
CDR3 DNA: TGTGCCAGCAGACAACAGGGCTACGAGCAGTACTTC
CDR3 protein: CASRQQGYEQYF

clone size: .
J gene: TRBJ1-1
CDR3 length: 16
V gene: TRBV10-3
D gene: TRBD1
CDR3 DNA: TGTGCCATCAGTGAGATCCACCGACAGGGGGCGGTTGAAGCTTTCTTT
CDR3 protein: CAISEIHRQGAVEAFF

clone size: .
J gene: TRBJ2-7
CDR3 length: 14
V gene: TRBV5-1
D gene: TRBD1
CDR3 DNA: TGCGCCAGCAGCCCGCTAAGTAGGGGGCAGGAGCAGTACTTC
CDR3 protein: CASSPLSRGQEQYF

clone size: .
J gene: TRBJ1-1
CDR3 length: 16
V gene: TRBV27
D gene: .
CDR3 DNA: TGTGCCAGCAGTCACCCCCTGGGGCAGGGGAACACTGAAGCTTTCTTT
CDR3 protein: CASSHPLGQGNTEAFF

clone size: .
J gene: TRBJ2-7
CDR3 length: 14
V gene: TRBV7-9
D gene: TRBD2
CDR3 DNA: TGTGCCAGCAGCCCTAGCGGGGGGACCTACGAGCAGTACTTC
CDR3 protein: CASSPSGGTYEQYF

clone size: once
J gene: TRBJ2-2
CDR3 length: 15
V gene: TRBV4-2
D gene: TRBD2
CDR3 DNA: TGTGCCAGCAGCCGGGACTATAGGGACACCGGGGAGCTGTTTTTT
CDR3 protein: CASSRDYRDTGELFF

clone size: .
J gene: TRBJ1-1
CDR3 length: 13
V gene: TRBV19
D gene: .
CDR3 DNA: TGTGCCAGTAGTACACAGGGAGACACTGAAGCTTTCTTT
CDR3 protein: CASSTQGDTEAFF